The 6 T cell receptor beta chains in this list originate from one sample, sequenced in a study of blood T cell repertoires in COVID-19. Clones were read by immunoSEQ multiplex PCR, and TCRdb kept only the in-frame ones, dropping some. The data contain about 340,000 clones, more than 85% of them singletons. Sequencing input: PBMCs or T cells enriched from blood (not recorded which). Receptor source: a woman in her thirties who had recovered from COVID-19.

The V gene is TRBV6-5, the J gene TRBJ2-3, with a weak D call TRBD1 (6 bases). The CDR3 loop spans 14 amino acids. From germline, CDR1 is MNHEY and CDR2 SVGAGI. Deletions cut 6 bases from V and 0 bases from J, with 10 bases between. This CDR3 reads CASRGTFSTDTQYF. The DNA of the CDR3 is TGTGCCAGCAGGGGGACATTTAGCACAGATACGCAGTATTTT.

The chain is built from TRBV19 and TRBJ2-3; 11 bases are a match to TRBD1. CDR3 size: 15 residues. V lost 3 bases to trimming and J lost 4 bases; unmatched junction nucleotides: 3. In germline, CDR1 is LNHDA, CDR2 SQIVND (reference sequence). The DNA for the CDR3 is TGTGCCAGTAGTATCGGGGGACAGGGGGCAGATACGCAGTATTTT. It specifies CASSIGGQGADTQYF.

This chain joins TRBV7-6 and TRBJ2-2, with 11 bases identical to TRBD2. V lost 1 base, J lost 1 base, and 2 bases stayed unmatched. The CDR3 has 17 amino acids. Germline assignment: CDR1 SGHVS and CDR2 FNYEAQ. The CDR3 here is CASSLGGLAENTGELFF. CDR3 nucleotides: TGTGCCAGCAGCTTAGGGGGACTAGCGGAGAACACCGGGGAGCTGTTTTTT.

In this sample, this clone turned up once. The chain is built from TRBV19 and TRBJ1-2; maybe TRBD1 (5 bases). This CDR3 is 13 amino acids long. Germline CDR1 LNHDA, CDR2 SQIVND (reference sequence). V was trimmed by 7 bases and J by 4 bases, leaving 13 bases between them. The CDR3 DNA reads TGTGCCAGTACCCACGACAGTCTCTATGGCTACACCTTC. This translates into CASTHDSLYGYTF.

V usage is TRBV11-2 and J usage is TRBJ1-2, with a possible D match to TRBD1 (5 bases). Trimming shortened V by 7 bases and J by 2 bases, and 20 bases separated the two germline ends. CDR1 SGHAT and CDR2 FQNNGV come from the germline V gene. CDR3 length equals 16 residues. The CDR3 here is CASTLNLVDSNYGYTF. CDR3 coding DNA: TGTGCCAGCACTTTAAATTTGGTTGACAGCAACTATGGCTACACCTTC.

The V gene is TRBV5-1, the J gene TRBJ2-7, with D tentatively TRBD2 (7 bases). V lost 4 bases and J lost 0, with 14 bases in between. The CDR3 is 15 residues long. CDR1 and CDR2 from the germline V gene are SGHRS and YFSETQ. The CDR3, as DNA: TGCGCCAGCAGCCACCTAGCGGACAGCTCCTACGAGCAGTACTTC. It yields the protein CASSHLADSSYEQYF.